The clone carrying this TCR beta chain was counted at least ten times. CDR3 length: 14 amino acids. Germline values: CDR1 DFQATT, CDR2 SNEGSKA (reference sequence). The ends were cut back, 4 bases at V and 1 base at J, with 8 bases in the middle. Each CDR3 protein is one row after TCRdb ran MiXCR on the RT-PCR reads. Of about 700,000 distinct CDR3 sequences listed, approximately 15% are singletons. The sample taken for sequencing was memory CD4+ T cells from blood. This sequence joins TRBV20-1 and TRBJ2-6; D gene uncertain. This clonotype was sampled from a female donor in good health, serving as a healthy control. CDR3 in DNA: TGCAGTGCTAAGAAGGCGTCTGGGGCCAACGTCCTGACTTTC. Protein: CSAKKASGANVLTF.